This T cell receptor beta chain was found in a study of cytomegalovirus exposure and HLA in healthy donors (dated by TCRdb to 2016 to 2017). Background on the whole study: In an earlier analysis of 450 to 750 of the donors, around 290 Gb of sequence data and approximately 120 million unique TCR beta sequences from 150 million to 200 million T cells were reported. An early release that covered roughly 600 HLA-typed donors contained 300 to 350 gigabases of sequencing data and 65 million to 100 million unique TCR sequences. Among the roughly 390 genotyped donors, approximately 82% belonged to the genetic ancestry cluster associated with self-reported Caucasian donors. The study aimed to test whether cataloging public T cell receptors could reveal signatures of past pathogen exposure. Using immunosequencing, the study profiled T cell repertoires from some 670 subjects and related those repertoires to cytomegalovirus serostatus. A separate validation cohort of 100 to 150 different subjects was used in addition to the roughly 720-subject first cohort. The study combined high-throughput TCR immunosequencing, statistical association of individual TCRs with disease status, and machine learning to predict cytomegalovirus infection status. In a later analysis, previously published TCR beta repertoires from 500 to 750 donors were re-analyzed and high-resolution HLA genotyping was added so that TCR occurrence patterns could be studied. Rather than drawing on any new phenotypic data, the later analysis identified candidate immune exposures from TCR beta sequences and the way those sequences occurred across donors. In an earlier analysis of 587 of the donors, high-throughput TCR beta sequencing was used to judge whether each TCR beta V gene segment behaved as functional or pseudogenic. Donor age, sex, ethnicity and CMV serostatus were compiled alongside the repertoire data. Genome-wide SNP genotypes for about 65% of the 666 donors were used in a later genetic analysis, which treated that subset as a discovery cohort. Every repertoire in the discovery cohort had been generated on one and the same sequencing platform. Both class I and class II loci were covered by HLA typing, at four-digit resolution. Typing coverage varied by locus: roughly 629-630 donors for A, B, C, DRB1 and DQB1; under 550 for DQA1; more than 600 for DPA1; roughly 470 for DPB1. About five DR-DQ haplotypes were handled as single units for association and clustering, since linkage in the cohort was strong. Across under 500 genotyped donors of the cohort, an average of 235,054 unique TCR beta nucleotide sequences per donor were sequenced, and roughly 17% of those sequences were non-productive. Study-level results and caveats: Most TCR sequences were seen in very few donors, while some public TCRs were found in many individuals. A total of some 180 TCR beta chains were listed by the study as associated with cytomegalovirus. A further reported finding was that TCR beta sequences accurately predicted the HLA-A and HLA-B alleles for most subjects in the first cohort. In a later analysis, 16,951 TCR beta sequences were associated with specific HLA alleles at a false discovery rate of 0.05. Strong co-occurrence of HLA alleles, especially DR and DQ, made assigning TCR associations to individual alleles difficult. In an earlier analysis of some 500 of the donors, most TCR beta V segments were observed in productive rearrangements about 90% or about 30% of the time, broadly matching IMGT annotations. Some IMGT-functional V segments, including TRBV6-2 and TRBV6-3, could not be told apart with the 87-base-pair reads, so those segments were excluded. In a later analysis, HLA-associated TCR beta chains were found to be more clonally expanded and to have lower generation probabilities than equally common non-associated chains. In vitro tests confirmed that three of the cytomegalovirus-associated TCR beta chains recognize cytomegalovirus antigens. Roughly uniform sequencing depth across donors was assumed in presence/absence analyses, although this assumption may not hold. In a later analysis, most CMV-associated TCR beta chains were found to appear HLA-restricted, with HLA associations seemingly driven largely by CMV exposure. Because some donors lacked HLA typing at each locus, the association tests relied only on the typed subset. In this cohort, only TCR beta chains were sequenced, and detectable features were limited by the absence of alpha or paired-chain data. Linkage disequilibrium might explain the correlated functional status among segregating V segments, but an unknown experimental factor could not be excluded. The authors suggested that the approach could potentially be extended to other disease states and immunological phenotypes. The earlier analysis of 587 of the donors excluded 15 to 20 rarely observed V segments, including chromosome 9 orphons, because counts were too low. In both the original and validation cohorts, the classifier was reported to diagnose cytomegalovirus status with high specificity and sensitivity. A cluster of highly shared sequence variants was judged likely to represent a technical artifact of the sequencing pipeline. In a later analysis, TCR association rates were found to vary across HLA loci, with the most associated TCRs seen for DRB1 alleles and the fewest for HLA-C alleles. A later genetic analysis reported fewer N-insertions in productive TCRs among donors in an Asian-associated ancestry cluster than the roughly 700-donor mean. The only immune exposure information available for the cohort was CMV serostatus. A later genetic analysis associated a missense DCLRE1C variant with V-gene and J-gene trimming of TCR beta chains, and an independent cohort replicated the association. Several of the top co-occurrence clusters appeared to be linked to parvovirus B19, influenza, CMV and Epstein-Barr virus, according to a later analysis.

On this clone: The antigen this receptor binds is unknown.

The library was generated by the immunoSEQ multiplex PCR assay. The multiplex PCR relied on a mix of 60 forward primers for TCR Vbeta segments and 13 reverse primers for TCR Jbeta segments. The CDR3 region of rearranged TCR beta genes was amplified from genomic DNA with a multiplex PCR assay. The amplified TCR beta libraries were sequenced on the Illumina HiSeq System as 87-base-pair reads. As for how the authors treated the data: A later analysis tallied around 82 million unique TCR beta chains across the roughly 610 repertoires, and around 12 million of those chains were shared by two or more donors. A nearest-neighbor algorithm error-corrected the raw reads and collapsed the reads into unique sequences, merging closely related sequences to remove PCR and sequencing errors. V, D and J gene segments were assigned by aligning CDR3 sequences to IMGT reference sequences. Each retained sequence needed at least a six-nucleotide match to both a V gene segment and a J gene segment. A rearrangement counted as productive if the CDR3 had no stop codons and remained in frame with V and J, and every other rearrangement counted as non-productive. Following IMGT convention, CDR3 was defined as the stretch from the second conserved V-encoded cysteine up to the conserved J-encoded phenylalanine. Sequences without an unambiguous match to a single V gene segment were excluded from the earlier analysis of approximately 600 of the donors. In an earlier analysis of 500 to 750 of the donors, V segments were called functional above 56.7% productive rearrangements and were called segregating when the between-donor standard deviation exceeded 5%. A statistical classification framework was built for diagnosing cytomegalovirus status from the catalog of TCR beta chain sequences. In a later analysis, TCR nucleotide sequences were compared against IMGT/GENE-DB human TR gene sequences so that V and J genes could be assigned. A later analysis assigned CDR3 sequences and most-parsimonious VDJ recombination scenarios with the TCRdist pipeline. In a later analysis, each TCR beta chain was defined by its CDR3 amino acid sequence together with its V-gene family, and reads lacking a unique V-gene family were excluded. To address suspected cross-contamination and a sequencing artifact, a later analysis removed approximately 590 highly shared, low-generation-probability nucleotide sequences. For each public chain, a later analysis derived a clonal expansion index from normalized ranks of inferred template counts within each repertoire. In a later analysis, generation probabilities were computed with a VDJ recombination model fitted to out-of-frame rearrangements, and the resulting probabilities were checked against IGoR. In a later analysis, hypergeometric tests were used to score TCR-TCR, TCR-HLA and TCR-CMV co-occurrence, with a repertoire-size bias correction applied to TCR pairs. False discovery rates were estimated in a later analysis by permuting HLA or CMV assignments 20 times. A later analysis grouped co-occurring TCRs with DBSCAN, adding TCRdist sequence similarity when clustering within HLA-allele-positive subsets. For co-occurrence clustering, repertoires with fewer than 30,000 or more than 120,000 public chains were excluded, along with four to six repertoires with anomalous nucleotide sharing. Here the immuneACCESS table is served through TCRdb, limited to in-frame sequences with V and J called. Missing clones are a known gap in these copies; in checked studies unresolved V genes cover under half, and the rest lacks a known reason. The DNA gave D and trimming, while V, J and clone size come from that table. The table kept for this sample lists tens of thousands of clones. The top ten hold roughly 7.1% of the sample.

The cohort was made up of 500 to 800 healthy bone marrow donors. At the time of sampling, every cohort member was nominally healthy, though immune exposures that went unrecorded were likely present. The donor was CMV seronegative and belonged to the group of approximately 320 seronegative cohort members. Every donor gave a peripheral blood sample, and the peripheral blood mononuclear cells from that sample were used for TCR beta sequencing. Genomic DNA was extracted from the blood cell samples with the Qiagen DNeasy Blood Extraction Kit. There are 16 amino acids in the CDR3, from cysteine to phenylalanine inclusive. The DNA shown is the 48-base CDR3, in frame from base 1. Trimming accounts for 3 bases at V and 1 base at J, while the number of junction bases matched to no gene is 8. In the germline V gene, CDR1 corresponds to ENHRY and CDR2 to SYGVKD.

The sample taken for sequencing was PBMCs. The chain is assembled from TRBV10-3 and TRBJ2-7; 8 middle bases align to TRBD1. The clonotype originates from a woman between 40 and 55 years old in good health and CMV-seronegative. The CDR3 amino acid sequence is: CAISDPDRAGSYEQYF. The bases are TGTGCCATCAGTGATCCGGACAGGGCGGGATCCTACGAGCAGTACTTC.